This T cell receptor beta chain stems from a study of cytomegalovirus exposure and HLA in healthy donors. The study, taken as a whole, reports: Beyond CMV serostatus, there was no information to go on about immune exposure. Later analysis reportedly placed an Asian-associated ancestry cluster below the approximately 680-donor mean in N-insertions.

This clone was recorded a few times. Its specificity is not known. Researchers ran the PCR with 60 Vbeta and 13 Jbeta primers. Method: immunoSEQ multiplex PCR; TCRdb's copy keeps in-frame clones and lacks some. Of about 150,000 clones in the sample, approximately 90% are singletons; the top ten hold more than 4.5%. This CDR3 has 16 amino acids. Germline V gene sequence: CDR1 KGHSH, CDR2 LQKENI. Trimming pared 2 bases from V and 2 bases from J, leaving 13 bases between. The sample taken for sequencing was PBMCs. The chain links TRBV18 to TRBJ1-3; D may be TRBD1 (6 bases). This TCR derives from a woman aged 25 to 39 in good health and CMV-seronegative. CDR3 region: CASSPGGRGAGNTIYF. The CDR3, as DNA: TGTGCCAGCTCACCAGGGGGCCGAGGAGCTGGAAACACCATATATTTT. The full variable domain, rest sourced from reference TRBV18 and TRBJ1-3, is NAGVMQNPRHLVRRRGQEARLRCSPMKGHSHVYWYRQLPEEGLKFMVYLQKENIIDESGMPKERFSAEFPKEGPSILRIQQVVRGDSAAYFCASSPGGRGAGNTIYFGEGSWLTVV.